Following are 2 T cell receptor beta chains from one sample sequenced in a study of molecular identifiers for immune sequencing clone quantification. TCRdb independently ran MiXCR on the PCR reads; one entry per CDR3 protein. The sample carries about 640,000 distinct CDR3 sequences, about 20% recorded once. Sequenced: naive CD8+ T cells from blood, with Jurkat cell RNA spiked in. Documented subset: FACS-sorted CD8+CD4-CCR7+CD45RA+ naive T cells. These receptors were obtained from a human donor in good health. Some libraries in this study had Jurkat cell RNA spiked in.

This chain connects TRBV7-6 to TRBJ1-2; TRBD1 matches at 10 bases. The CDR3 sequence is 14 residues long. With 3 bases clipped from V and 4 bases from J, the junction kept 2 bases outside the gene matches. The germline gives CDR1 SGHVS, CDR2 FNYEAQ. This CDR3 is CASSLGQGTYGYTF. The DNA of the CDR3 is TGTGCCAGCAGCTTGGGACAGGGGACCTATGGCTACACCTTC.

This clonotype occurred many times. This chain links TRBV4-1 with TRBJ1-3; D call uncertain. V was clipped by 1 base and J by 8 bases, with 15 bases between them. The CDR3 is 15 amino acids. Germline V gene lookup returns CDR1 MGHRA and CDR2 YSYEKL. CDR3: CASSQATAIRDTIYF. CDR3 bases: TGCGCCAGCAGCCAAGCGACGGCTATCCGAGACACCATATATTTT.